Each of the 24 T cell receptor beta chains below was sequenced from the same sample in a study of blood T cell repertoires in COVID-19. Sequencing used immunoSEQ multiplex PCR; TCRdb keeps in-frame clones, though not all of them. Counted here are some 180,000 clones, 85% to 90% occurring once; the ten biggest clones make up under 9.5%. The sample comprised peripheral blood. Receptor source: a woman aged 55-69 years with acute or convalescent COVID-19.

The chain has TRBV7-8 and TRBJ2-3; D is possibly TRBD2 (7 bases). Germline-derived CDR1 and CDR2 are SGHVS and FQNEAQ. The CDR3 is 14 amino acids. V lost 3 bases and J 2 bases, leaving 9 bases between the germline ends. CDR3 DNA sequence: TGTGCCAGCAGCTTGGGGGGGCACACAGATACGCAGTATTTT. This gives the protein CASSLGGHTDTQYF.

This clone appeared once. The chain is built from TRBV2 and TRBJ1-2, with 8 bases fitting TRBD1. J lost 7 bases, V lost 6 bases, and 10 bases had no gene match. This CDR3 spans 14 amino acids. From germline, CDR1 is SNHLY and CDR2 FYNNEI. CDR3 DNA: TGTGCCAGCAGGGGACAGGTACCTTCCGGTGGCTACACCTTC. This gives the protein CASRGQVPSGGYTF. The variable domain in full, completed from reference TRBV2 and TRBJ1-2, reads EPEVTQTPSHQVTQMGQEVILRCVPISNHLYFYWYRQILGQKVEFLVSFYNNEISEKSEIFDDQFSVERPDGSNFTLKIRSTKLEDSAMYFCASRGQVPSGGYTFGSGTRLTVV.

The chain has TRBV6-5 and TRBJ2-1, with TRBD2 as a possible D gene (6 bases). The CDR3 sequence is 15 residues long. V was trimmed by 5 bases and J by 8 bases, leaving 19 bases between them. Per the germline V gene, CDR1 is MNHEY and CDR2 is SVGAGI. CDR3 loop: CASSPTSRQSDEQFF. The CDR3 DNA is TGTGCCAGCAGTCCTACTAGCAGGCAAAGTGATGAGCAGTTCTTC.

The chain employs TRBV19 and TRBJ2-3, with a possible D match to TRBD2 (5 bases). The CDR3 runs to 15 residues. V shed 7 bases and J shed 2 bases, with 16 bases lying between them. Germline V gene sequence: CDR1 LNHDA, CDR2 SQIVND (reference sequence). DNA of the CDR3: TGTGCCAGTAAAAGAGCGGCCGCCAACACAGATACGCAGTATTTT. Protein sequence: CASKRAAANTDTQYF.

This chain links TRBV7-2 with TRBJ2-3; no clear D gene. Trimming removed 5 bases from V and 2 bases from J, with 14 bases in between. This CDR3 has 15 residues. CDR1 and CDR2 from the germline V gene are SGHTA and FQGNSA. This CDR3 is CASSPWPKNTDTQYF. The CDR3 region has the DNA TGTGCCAGCAGCCCGTGGCCGAAGAACACAGATACGCAGTATTTT.

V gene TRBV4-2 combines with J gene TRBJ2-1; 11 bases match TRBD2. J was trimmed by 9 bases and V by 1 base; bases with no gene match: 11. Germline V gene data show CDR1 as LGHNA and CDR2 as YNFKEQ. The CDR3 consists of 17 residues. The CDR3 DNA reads TGTGCCAGCAGCCAAGGAGCTAGCGGGAGGCCTGGCAGTGAGCAGTTCTTC. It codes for CASSQGASGRPGSEQFF.

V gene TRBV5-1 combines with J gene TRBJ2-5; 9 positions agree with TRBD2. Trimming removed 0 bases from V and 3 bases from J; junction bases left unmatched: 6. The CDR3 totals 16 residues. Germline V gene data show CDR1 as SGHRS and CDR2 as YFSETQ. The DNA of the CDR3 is TGCGCCAGCAGCTTGGATGCGGCGGGAGGGGAAGAGACCCAGTACTTC. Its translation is CASSLDAAGGEETQYF.

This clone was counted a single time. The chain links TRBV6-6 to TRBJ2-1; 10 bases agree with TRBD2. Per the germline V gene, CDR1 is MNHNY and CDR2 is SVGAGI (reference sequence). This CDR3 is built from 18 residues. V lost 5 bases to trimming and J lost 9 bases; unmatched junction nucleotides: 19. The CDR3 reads CASSPARSLAGDVGEQFF. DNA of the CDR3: TGTGCCAGCAGTCCCGCCCGCTCCCTAGCGGGAGATGTCGGTGAGCAGTTCTTC.

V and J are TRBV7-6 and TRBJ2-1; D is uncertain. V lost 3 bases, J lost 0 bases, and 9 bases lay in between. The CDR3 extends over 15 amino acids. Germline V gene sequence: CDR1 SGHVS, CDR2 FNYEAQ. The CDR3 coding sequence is TGTGCCAGCAGCTTTCAATCGGGCTCCTACAATGAGCAGTTCTTC. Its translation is CASSFQSGSYNEQFF.

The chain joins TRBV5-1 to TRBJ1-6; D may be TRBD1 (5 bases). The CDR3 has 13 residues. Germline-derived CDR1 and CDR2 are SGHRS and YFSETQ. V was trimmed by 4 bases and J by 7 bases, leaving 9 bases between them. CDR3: CASSEQENSPLHF. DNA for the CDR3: TGCGCCAGCAGCGAACAGGAGAATTCACCCCTCCACTTT.

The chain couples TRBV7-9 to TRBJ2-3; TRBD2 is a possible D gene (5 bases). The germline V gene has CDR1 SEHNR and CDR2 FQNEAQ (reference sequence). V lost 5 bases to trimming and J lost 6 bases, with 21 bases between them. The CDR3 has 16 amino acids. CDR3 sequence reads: CASSRTDGRKRDTQYF. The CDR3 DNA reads TGTGCCAGCAGCCGCACAGACGGCCGGAAGCGGGATACGCAGTATTTT.

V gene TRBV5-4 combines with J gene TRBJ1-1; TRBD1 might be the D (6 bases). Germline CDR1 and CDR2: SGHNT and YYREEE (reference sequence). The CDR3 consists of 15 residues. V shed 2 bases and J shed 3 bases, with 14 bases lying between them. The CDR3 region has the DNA TGTGCCAGCAGCTTTGGGGGGGCGGGCGACACTGAAGCTTTCTTT. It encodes CASSFGGAGDTEAFF.

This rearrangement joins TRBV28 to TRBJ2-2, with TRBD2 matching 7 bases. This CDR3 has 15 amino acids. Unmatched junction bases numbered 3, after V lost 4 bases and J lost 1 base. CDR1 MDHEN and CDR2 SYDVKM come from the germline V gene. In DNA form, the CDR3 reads TGTGCCAGCAGTTGGGCTAGCGGGAACACCGGGGAGCTGTTTTTT. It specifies CASSWASGNTGELFF.

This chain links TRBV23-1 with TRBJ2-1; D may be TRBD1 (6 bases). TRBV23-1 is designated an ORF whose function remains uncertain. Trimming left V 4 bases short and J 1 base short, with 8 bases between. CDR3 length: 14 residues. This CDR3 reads CASSPRGSYNEQFF. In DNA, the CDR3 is TGCGCCAGCAGTCCCAGGGGTTCCTACAATGAGCAGTTCTTC.

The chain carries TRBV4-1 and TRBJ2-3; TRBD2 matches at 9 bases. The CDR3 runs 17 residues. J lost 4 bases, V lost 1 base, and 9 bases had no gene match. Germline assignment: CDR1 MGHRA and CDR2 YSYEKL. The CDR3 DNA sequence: TGCGCCAGCAGCCAAGTAATAGCGGGAGTACCCCCAGATACGCAGTATTTT. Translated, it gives CASSQVIAGVPPDTQYF.

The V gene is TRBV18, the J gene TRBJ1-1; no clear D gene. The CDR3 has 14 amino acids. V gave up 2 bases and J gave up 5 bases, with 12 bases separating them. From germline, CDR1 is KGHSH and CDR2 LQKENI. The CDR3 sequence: CASSPGSGGTEAFF. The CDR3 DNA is TGTGCCAGCTCACCAGGGTCCGGAGGAACTGAAGCTTTCTTT.

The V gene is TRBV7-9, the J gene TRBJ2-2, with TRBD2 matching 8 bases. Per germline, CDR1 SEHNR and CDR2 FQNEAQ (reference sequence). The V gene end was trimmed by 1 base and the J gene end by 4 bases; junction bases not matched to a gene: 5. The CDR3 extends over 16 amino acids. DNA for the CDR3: TGTGCCAGCAGCTTAGATGCGGGAGGCATCACCGGGGAGCTGTTTTTT. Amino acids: CASSLDAGGITGELFF.

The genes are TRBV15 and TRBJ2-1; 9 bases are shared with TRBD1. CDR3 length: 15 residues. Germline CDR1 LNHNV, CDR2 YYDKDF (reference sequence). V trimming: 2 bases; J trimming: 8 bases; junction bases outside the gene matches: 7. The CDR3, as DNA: TGTGCCACCAGCAGACCAGACAGGGGGGTCGATGAGCAGTTCTTC. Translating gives CATSRPDRGVDEQFF.

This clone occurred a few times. CDR3 amino acids: CASSPGTTVYNEQFF. The CDR3 DNA sequence: TGCGCCAGCAGCCCCGGGACTACCGTTTACAATGAGCAGTTCTTC. The chain recombines TRBV5-1 with TRBJ2-1, with 7 bases identical to TRBD2. This CDR3 has 15 amino acids. Germline V CDR1 and CDR2: SGHRS, YFSETQ. V lost 4 bases to trimming and J lost 4 bases; unmatched junction nucleotides: 8.

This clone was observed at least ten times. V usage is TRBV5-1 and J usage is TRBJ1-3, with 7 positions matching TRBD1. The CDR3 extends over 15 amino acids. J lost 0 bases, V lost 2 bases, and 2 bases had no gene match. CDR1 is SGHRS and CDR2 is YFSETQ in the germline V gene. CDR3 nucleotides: TGCGCCAGCAGCTTAGGGACAGCCTCTGGAAACACCATATATTTT. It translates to CASSLGTASGNTIYF.

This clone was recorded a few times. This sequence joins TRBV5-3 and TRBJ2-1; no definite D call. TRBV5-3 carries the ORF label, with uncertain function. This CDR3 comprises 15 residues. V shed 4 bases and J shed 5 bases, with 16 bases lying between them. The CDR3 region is CARSLPSKTNNEQFF. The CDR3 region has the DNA TGTGCCAGAAGCCTCCCTAGTAAGACGAACAATGAGCAGTTCTTC.

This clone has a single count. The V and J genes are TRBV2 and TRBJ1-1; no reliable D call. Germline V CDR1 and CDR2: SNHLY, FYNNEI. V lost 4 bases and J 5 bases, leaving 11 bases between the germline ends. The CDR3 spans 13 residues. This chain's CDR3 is CASSGRGFTEAFF. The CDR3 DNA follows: TGTGCCAGCAGTGGGAGAGGGTTTACTGAAGCTTTCTTT. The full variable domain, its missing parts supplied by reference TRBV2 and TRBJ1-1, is EPEVTQTPSHQVTQMGQEVILRCVPISNHLYFYWYRQILGQKVEFLVSFYNNEISEKSEIFDDQFSVERPDGSNFTLKIRSTKLEDSAMYFCASSGRGFTEAFFGQGTRLTVV.

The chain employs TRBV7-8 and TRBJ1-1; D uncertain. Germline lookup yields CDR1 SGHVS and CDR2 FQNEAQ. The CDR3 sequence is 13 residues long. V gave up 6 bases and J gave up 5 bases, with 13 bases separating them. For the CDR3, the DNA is TGTGCCAGCAGGTTCCGGGGTCTGACTGAAGCTTTCTTT. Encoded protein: CASRFRGLTEAFF.

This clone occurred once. The CDR3 sequence is CASSSGTSNYGYTF. CDR3 coding DNA: TGTGCCAGCAGTTCCGGGACATCTAACTATGGCTACACCTTC. This chain links TRBV6-5 with TRBJ1-2; D is possibly TRBD1 (6 bases). Trimming shortened V by 4 bases and J by 0 bases, and 9 bases separated the two germline ends. Germline lookup yields CDR1 MNHEY and CDR2 SVGAGI. This CDR3 region has 14 residues.